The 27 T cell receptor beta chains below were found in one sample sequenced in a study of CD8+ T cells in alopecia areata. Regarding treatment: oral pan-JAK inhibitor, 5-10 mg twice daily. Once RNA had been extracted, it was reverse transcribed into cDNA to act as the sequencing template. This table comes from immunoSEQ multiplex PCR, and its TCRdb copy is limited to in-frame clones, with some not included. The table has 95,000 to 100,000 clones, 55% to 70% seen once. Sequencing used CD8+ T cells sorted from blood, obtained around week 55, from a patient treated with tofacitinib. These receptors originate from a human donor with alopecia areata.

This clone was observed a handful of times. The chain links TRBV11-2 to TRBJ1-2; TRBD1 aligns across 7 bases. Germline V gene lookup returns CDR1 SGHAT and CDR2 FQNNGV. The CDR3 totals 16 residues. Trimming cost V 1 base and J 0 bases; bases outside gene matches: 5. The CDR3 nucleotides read TGTGCCAGCAGCTTAGGGGACAGTGTCACTAACTATGGCTACACCTTC. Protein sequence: CASSLGDSVTNYGYTF.

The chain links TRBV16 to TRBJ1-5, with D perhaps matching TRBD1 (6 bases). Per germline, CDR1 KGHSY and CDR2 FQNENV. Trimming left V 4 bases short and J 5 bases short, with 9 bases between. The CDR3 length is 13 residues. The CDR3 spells CASSRGGDQPQHF. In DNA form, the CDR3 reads TGTGCCAGCAGCCGAGGGGGGGATCAGCCCCAGCATTTT.

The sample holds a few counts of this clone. CDR3: CATSRQGGNQPQHF. The CDR3 nucleotides are TGTGCCACCAGCAGACAGGGCGGTAATCAGCCCCAGCATTTT. The V and J genes are TRBV15 and TRBJ1-5; tentative D call: TRBD1 (5 bases). The ends were cut back, 2 bases at V and 4 bases at J, with 9 bases in the middle. Germline values: CDR1 LNHNV, CDR2 YYDKDF (reference sequence). This CDR3 comprises 14 residues. Together with reference TRBV15 and TRBJ1-5, the CDR3 gives the full variable domain: DAMVIQNPRYQVTQFGKPVTLSCSQTLNHNVMYWYQQKSSQAPKLLFHYYDKDFNNEADTPDNFQSRRPNTSFCFLDIRSPGLGDTAMYLCATSRQGGNQPQHFGDGTRLSIL.

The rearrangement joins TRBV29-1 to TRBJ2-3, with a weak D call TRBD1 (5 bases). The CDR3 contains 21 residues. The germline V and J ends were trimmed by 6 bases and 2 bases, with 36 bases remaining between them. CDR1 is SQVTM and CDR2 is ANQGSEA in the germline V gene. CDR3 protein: CSVPNVAGYYPRVNPTDTQYF. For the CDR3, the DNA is TGCAGCGTCCCTAACGTGGCAGGGTATTATCCTAGGGTGAATCCCACAGATACGCAGTATTTT.

The CDR3 DNA sequence: TGCGCCAGCAGCACCTCGACAGGGGGCACTGAAGCTTTCTTT. Translated, it gives CASSTSTGGTEAFF. J is TRBJ1-1 and V is TRBV5-1, with 9 bases identical to TRBD1. Germline V gene data show CDR1 as SGHRS and CDR2 as YFSETQ. The CDR3 extends over 14 amino acids. Losses at the gene ends were 4 bases for V and 4 bases for J; bases not matched to a gene: 5.

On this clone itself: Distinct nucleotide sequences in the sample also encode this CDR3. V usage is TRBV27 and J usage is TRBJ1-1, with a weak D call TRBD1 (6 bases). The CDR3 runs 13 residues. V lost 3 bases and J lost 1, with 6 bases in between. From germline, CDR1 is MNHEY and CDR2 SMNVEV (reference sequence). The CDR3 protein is CASSLGQNTEAFF. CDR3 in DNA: TGTGCCAGCAGTTTGGGACAGAACACTGAAGCTTTCTTT.

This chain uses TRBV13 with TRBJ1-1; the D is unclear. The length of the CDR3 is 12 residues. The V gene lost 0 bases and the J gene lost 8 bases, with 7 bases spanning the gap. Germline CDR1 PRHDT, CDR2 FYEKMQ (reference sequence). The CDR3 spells CASSLGAAEAFF. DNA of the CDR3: TGTGCCAGCAGCTTAGGGGCAGCGGAAGCTTTCTTT.

The CDR3 bases are TGTGCCAGCAGCTTAGGTTACAATGAGCAGTTCTTC. Protein: CASSLGYNEQFF. The J gene is TRBJ2-1, the V gene TRBV13; D is uncertain. Deletions cut 0 bases from V and 4 bases from J, with 1 base between. Germline loops: CDR1 PRHDT, CDR2 FYEKMQ (reference sequence). The CDR3 is 12 amino acids.

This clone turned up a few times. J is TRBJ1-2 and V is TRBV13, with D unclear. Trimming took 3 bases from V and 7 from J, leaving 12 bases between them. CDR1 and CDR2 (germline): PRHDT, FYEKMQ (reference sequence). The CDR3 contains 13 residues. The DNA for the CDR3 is TGTGCCAGCAGCTTTCTCGCGGTGTTTGGCTACACCTTC. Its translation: CASSFLAVFGYTF.

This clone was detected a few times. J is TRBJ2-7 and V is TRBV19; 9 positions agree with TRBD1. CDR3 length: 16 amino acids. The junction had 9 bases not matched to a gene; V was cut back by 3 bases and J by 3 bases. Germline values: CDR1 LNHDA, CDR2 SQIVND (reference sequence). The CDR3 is CASSMSGTGIYYEQYF. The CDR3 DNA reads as TGTGCCAGTAGTATGTCCGGGACAGGGATTTACTACGAGCAGTACTTC.

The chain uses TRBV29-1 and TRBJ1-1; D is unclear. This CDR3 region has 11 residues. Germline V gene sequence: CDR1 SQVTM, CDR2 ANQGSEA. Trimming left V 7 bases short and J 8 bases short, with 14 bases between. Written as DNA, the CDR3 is TGCAGCGCCGATTATTCCCTAGAAGCTTTCTTT. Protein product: CSADYSLEAFF.

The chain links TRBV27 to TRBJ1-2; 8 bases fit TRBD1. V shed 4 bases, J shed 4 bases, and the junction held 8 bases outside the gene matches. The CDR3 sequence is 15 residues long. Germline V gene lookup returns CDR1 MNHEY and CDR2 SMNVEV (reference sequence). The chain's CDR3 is CASSSGTGVFYGYTF. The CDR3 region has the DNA TGTGCCAGCAGTTCTGGGACAGGCGTTTTCTATGGCTACACCTTC.

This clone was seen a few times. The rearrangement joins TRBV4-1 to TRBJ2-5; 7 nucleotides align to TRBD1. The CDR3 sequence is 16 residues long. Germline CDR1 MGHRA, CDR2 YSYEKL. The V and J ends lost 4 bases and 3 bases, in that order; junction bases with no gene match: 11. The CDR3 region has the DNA TGCGCCAGCAGCCTTGGATCCGGTGACAGGGAAGAGACCCAGTACTTC. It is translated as CASSLGSGDREETQYF.

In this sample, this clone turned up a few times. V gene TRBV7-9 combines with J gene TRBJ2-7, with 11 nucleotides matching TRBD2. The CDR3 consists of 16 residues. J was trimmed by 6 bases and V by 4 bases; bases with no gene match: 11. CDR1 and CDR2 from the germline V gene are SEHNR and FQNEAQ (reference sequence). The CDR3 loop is CASSSTSGADKGEQYF. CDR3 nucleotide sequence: TGTGCCAGCAGCTCGACTAGCGGGGCAGATAAGGGCGAGCAGTACTTC.

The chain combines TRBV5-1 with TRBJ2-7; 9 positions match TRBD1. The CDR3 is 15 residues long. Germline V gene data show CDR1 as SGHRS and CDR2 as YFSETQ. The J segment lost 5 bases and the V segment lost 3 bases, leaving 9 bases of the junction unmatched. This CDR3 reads CASSSPGQGAHEQYF. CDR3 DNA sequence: TGCGCCAGCAGCTCGCCGGGACAGGGCGCCCACGAGCAGTACTTC.

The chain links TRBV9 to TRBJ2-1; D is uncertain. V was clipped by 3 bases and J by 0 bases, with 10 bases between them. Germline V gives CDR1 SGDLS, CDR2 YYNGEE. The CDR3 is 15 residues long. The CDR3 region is CASSGDGTSYNEQFF. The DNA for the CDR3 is TGTGCCAGCAGCGGCGACGGAACCTCCTACAATGAGCAGTTCTTC.

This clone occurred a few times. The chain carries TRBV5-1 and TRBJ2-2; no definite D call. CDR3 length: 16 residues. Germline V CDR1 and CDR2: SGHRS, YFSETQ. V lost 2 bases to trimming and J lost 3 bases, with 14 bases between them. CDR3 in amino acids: CASSLKMRQHTGELFF. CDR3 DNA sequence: TGCGCCAGCAGCTTAAAAATGCGTCAGCACACCGGGGAGCTGTTTTTT.

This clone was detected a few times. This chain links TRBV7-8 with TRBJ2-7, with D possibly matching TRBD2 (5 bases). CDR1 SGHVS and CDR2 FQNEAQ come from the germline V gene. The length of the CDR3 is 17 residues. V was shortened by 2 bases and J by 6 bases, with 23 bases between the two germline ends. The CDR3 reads CASSLPPSGRLTSEQYF. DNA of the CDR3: TGTGCCAGCAGCTTACCGCCCTCGGGGAGACTAACCTCCGAGCAGTACTTC. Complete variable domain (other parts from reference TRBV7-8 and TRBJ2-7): GAGVSQSPRYKVAKRGQDVALRCDPISGHVSLFWYQQALGQGPEFLTYFQNEAQLDKSGLPSDRFFAERPEGSVSTLKIQRTQQEDSAVYLCASSLPPSGRLTSEQYFGPGTRLTVT.

The CDR3 spells CASSQIQQYSYEQYF. Written as DNA, the CDR3 is TGCGCCAGCAGCCAGATACAGCAGTACTCCTACGAGCAGTACTTC. The chain links TRBV4-1 to TRBJ2-7; unclear D gene. V was pared by 3 bases and J by 0 bases, with 12 bases between. Germline-derived CDR1 and CDR2 are MGHRA and YSYEKL. The CDR3 consists of 15 residues.

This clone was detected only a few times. The CDR3 sequence: CASSQSELAGSTSTDTQYF. In DNA form, the CDR3 reads TGCGCCAGCAGTCAATCTGAACTAGCGGGAAGCACTAGCACAGATACGCAGTATTTT. The chain carries TRBV23-1 and TRBJ2-3; TRBD2 matches 10 bases. TRBV23-1 is identified as an open reading frame with a role that is uncertain. Losses at the gene ends were 0 bases for V and 0 bases for J; bases not matched to a gene: 9. The CDR3 has 19 amino acids.

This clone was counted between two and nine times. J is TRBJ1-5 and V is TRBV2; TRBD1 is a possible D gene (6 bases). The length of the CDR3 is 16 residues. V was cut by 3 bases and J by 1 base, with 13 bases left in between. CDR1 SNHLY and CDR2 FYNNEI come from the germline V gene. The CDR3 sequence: CASSDYREPSNQPQHF. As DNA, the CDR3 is TGTGCCAGCAGTGACTACAGGGAACCAAGCAATCAGCCCCAGCATTTT.

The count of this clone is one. The CDR3 region is CASTWGNQPQHF. In nucleotides, the CDR3 is TGTGCCAGCACCTGGGGGAATCAGCCCCAGCATTTT. This chain uses TRBV5-6 with TRBJ1-5; D is possibly TRBD1 (5 bases). Trimming cost V 6 bases and J 4 bases, with 8 bases left between them. This CDR3 spans 12 amino acids. Germline CDR1 SGHDT, CDR2 YYEEEE. Full variable domain (rest looked up from reference TRBV5-6 and TRBJ1-5): DAGVTQSPTHLIKTRGQQVTLRCSPKSGHDTVSWYQQALGQGPQFIFQYYEEEERQRGNFPDRFSGHQFPNYSSELNVNALLLGDSALYLCASTWGNQPQHFGDGTRLSIL.

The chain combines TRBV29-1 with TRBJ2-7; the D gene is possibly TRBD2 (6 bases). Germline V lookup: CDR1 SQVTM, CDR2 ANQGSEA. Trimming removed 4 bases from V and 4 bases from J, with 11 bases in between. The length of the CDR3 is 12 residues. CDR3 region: CSVGGGSYEQYF. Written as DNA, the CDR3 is TGCAGCGTTGGTGGGGGGAGTTACGAGCAGTACTTC.

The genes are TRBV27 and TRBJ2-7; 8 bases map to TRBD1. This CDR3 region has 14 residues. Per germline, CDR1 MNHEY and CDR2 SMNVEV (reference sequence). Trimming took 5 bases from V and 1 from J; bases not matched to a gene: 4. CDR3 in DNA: TGTGCCAGCAGTCCAAGGACAGGGTCCTACGAGCAGTACTTC. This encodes CASSPRTGSYEQYF.

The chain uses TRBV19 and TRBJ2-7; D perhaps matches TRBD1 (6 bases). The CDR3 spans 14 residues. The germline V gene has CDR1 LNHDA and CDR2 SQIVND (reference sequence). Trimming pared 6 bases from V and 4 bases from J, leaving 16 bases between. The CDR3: CASRVTGRGYEQYF. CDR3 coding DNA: TGTGCCAGTAGAGTGACAGGAAGAGGGTACGAGCAGTACTTC. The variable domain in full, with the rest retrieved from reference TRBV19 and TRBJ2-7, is DGGITQSPKYLFRKEGQNVTLSCEQNLNHDAMYWYRQDPGQGLRLIYYSQIVNDFQKGDIAEGYSVSREKKESFPLTVTSAQKNPTAFYLCASRVTGRGYEQYFGPGTRLTVT.

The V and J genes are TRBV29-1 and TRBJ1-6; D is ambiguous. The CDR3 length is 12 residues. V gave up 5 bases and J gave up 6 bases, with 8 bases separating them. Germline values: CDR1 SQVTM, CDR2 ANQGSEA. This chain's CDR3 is CSVSRINSPLHF. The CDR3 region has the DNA TGCAGCGTTTCCCGAATTAATTCACCCCTCCACTTT. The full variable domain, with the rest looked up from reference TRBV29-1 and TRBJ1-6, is SAVISQKPSRDICQRGTSLTIQCQVDSQVTMMFWYRQQPGQSLTLIATANQGSEATYESGFVIDKFPISRPNLTFSTLTVSNMSPEDSSIYLCSVSRINSPLHFGNGTRLTVT.

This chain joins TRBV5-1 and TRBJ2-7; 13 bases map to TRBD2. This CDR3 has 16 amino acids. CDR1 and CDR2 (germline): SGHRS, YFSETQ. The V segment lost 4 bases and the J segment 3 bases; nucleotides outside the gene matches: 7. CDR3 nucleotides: TGCGCCAGCAGCGCCGGGACTAGCGGGGTACACTACGAGCAGTACTTC. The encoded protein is CASSAGTSGVHYEQYF.